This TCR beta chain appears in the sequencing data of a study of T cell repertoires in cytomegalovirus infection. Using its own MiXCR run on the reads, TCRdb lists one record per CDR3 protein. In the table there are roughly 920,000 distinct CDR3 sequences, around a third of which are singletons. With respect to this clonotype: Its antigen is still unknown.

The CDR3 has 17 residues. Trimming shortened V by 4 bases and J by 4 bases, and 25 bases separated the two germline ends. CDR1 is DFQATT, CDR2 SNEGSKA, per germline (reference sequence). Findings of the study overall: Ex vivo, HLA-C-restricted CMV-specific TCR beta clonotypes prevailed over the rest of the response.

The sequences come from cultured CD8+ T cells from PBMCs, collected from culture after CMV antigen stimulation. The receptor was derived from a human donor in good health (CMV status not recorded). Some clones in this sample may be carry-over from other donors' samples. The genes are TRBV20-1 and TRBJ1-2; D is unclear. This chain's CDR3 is CSAMPGEGPSLVYGYTF. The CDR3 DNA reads TGCAGTGCTATGCCCGGGGAGGGCCCTTCCCTAGTCTATGGCTACACCTTC.